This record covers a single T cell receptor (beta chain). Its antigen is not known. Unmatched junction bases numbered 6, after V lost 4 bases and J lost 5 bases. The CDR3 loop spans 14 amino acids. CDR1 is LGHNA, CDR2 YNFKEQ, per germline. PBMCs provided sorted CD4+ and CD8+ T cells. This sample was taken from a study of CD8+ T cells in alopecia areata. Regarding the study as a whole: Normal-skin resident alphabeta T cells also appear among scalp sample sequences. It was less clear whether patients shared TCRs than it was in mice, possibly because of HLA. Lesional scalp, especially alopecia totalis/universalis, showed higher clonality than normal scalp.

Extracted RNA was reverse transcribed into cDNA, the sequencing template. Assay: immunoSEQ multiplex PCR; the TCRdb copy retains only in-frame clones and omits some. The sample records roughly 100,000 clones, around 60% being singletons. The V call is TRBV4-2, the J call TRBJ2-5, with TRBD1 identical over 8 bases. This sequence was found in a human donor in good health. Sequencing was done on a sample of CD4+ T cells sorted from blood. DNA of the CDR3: TGTGCCAGCAGCCCGAACAGGGGGTGGGAGACCCAGTACTTC. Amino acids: CASSPNRGWETQYF.